This T cell receptor (beta chain) was captured by sequencing in a study of T cell changes during pregnancy in multiple sclerosis. This clone was picked up one time. The table came from immunoSEQ multiplex PCR; TCRdb's copy has only in-frame clones and leaves some out. The sample records approximately 90,000 clones, 94% being singletons. The source is a female donor with multiple sclerosis, enrolled in a pregnancy study. Source: peripheral blood, taken in the third trimester of pregnancy.

The CDR3 DNA sequence: TGTGCCAGCAGCACGGGGGGACTAGGCACAGATACGCAGTATTTT. Translated, it gives CASSTGGLGTDTQYF. The V gene is TRBV13, the J gene TRBJ2-3; 8 bases fit TRBD2. The length of the CDR3 is 15 residues. Losses at the gene ends were 5 bases for V and 1 base for J; bases not matched to a gene: 5. Germline CDR1 PRHDT, CDR2 FYEKMQ (reference sequence). Drawing the rest from reference TRBV13 and TRBJ2-3, the complete variable domain is AAGVIQSPRHLIKEKRETATLKCYPIPRHDTVYWYQQGPGQDPQFLISFYEKMQSDKGSIPDRFSAQQFSDYHSELNMSSLELGDSALYFCASSTGGLGTDTQYFGPGTRLTVL.